This TCR beta chain was identified in a study of cytomegalovirus exposure and HLA in healthy donors. Study context: Membership in the Caucasian-associated ancestry cluster was found for 65% to 85% of fewer than 450 genotyped donors.

This clone came up once. Its target is not known. Study-wide points: Reported results showed that the classifier diagnosed cytomegalovirus status with high specificity and sensitivity.

Germline CDR1 reads MNHEY; CDR2 reads SVGAGI. CDR3 length: 15 residues. J gave up 4 bases and V 2 bases, and 5 bases lay outside the gene matches. It was with 60 Vbeta and 13 Jbeta primers that the PCR ran. Method: immunoSEQ multiplex PCR; TCRdb's copy keeps in-frame clones and lacks some. The sample lists 75,000 to 80,000 clones, nearly 80% occurring once. The TCR sequence derives from a middle-aged woman in good health and CMV-seropositive. The chain joins TRBV6-5 to TRBJ1-1; 9 nucleotides agree with TRBD1. The sample was PBMCs. CDR3: CASSYTGTGSTEAFF. The CDR3 DNA reads as TGTGCCAGCAGTTACACCGGGACAGGGAGCACTGAAGCTTTCTTT.